The clone carrying this T cell receptor beta chain was seen only a few times. Its cognate antigen is unknown. The data originate from a study of cytomegalovirus exposure and HLA in healthy donors. Overall study results and limits: An assumption of roughly uniform sequencing depth across donors underlay the presence/absence analyses.

The CDR3 runs 15 residues. Germline V gives CDR1 MGHDK, CDR2 SYGVNS. Trimming shortened V by 6 bases and J by 2 bases, and 17 bases separated the two germline ends. Vbeta (60) and Jbeta (13) primers were used in the PCR. Generated by immunoSEQ multiplex PCR, the TCRdb table keeps only in-frame clones and is missing some. The sample holds fewer than 130,000 clones, over 60% seen once. The V and J genes are TRBV25-1 and TRBJ2-7, with a tentative D call TRBD1 (6 bases). The source of this sequence is a female donor in good health and CMV-seropositive. Sequenced: PBMCs. This CDR3 is CASSRTDSITYEQYF. DNA for the CDR3: TGTGCCAGCAGCCGGACAGATAGTATCACCTACGAGCAGTACTTC.